The 24 T cell receptor beta chains below come from one sample, sequenced in a study of blood T cell repertoires in COVID-19. Some clones are missing from TCRdb's copy, which holds only in-frame ones; the method was immunoSEQ multiplex PCR. This table has about 140,000 clones, approximately 78% appearing once. Sequencing was done on a sample of peripheral blood. The source of these receptors is a woman older than 75 with acute or convalescent COVID-19.

The chain couples TRBV10-3 to TRBJ2-7; D unresolved. The CDR3 runs 12 residues. Trimming pared 10 bases from V and 4 bases from J, leaving 14 bases between. CDR1 is ENHRY and CDR2 is SYGVKD in the germline V gene. CDR3 sequence: CATSSGLYEQYF. The CDR3 nucleotides read TGTGCCACTAGTAGTGGGTTGTACGAGCAGTACTTC.

The chain uses TRBV7-6 and TRBJ2-6; possible D gene TRBD2, 5 bases. CDR1 and CDR2 from the germline V gene are SGHVS and FNYEAQ. Deletions cut 4 bases from V and 0 bases from J, with 13 bases between. The length of the CDR3 is 17 residues. The CDR3 loop is CASSSHGLASGANVLTF. The CDR3 DNA reads as TGTGCCAGCAGCTCACACGGACTGGCCTCTGGGGCCAACGTCCTGACTTTC.

The chain is built from TRBV7-6 and TRBJ2-1; no reliable D call. The CDR3 totals 13 residues. Germline V gives CDR1 SGHVS, CDR2 FNYEAQ. V was cut by 1 base and J by 4 bases, with 5 bases left in between. The CDR3 DNA follows: TGTGCCAGCAGCTTAGGGCAGTACAATGAGCAGTTCTTC. Translating gives CASSLGQYNEQFF. Full variable domain (remainder filled in from reference TRBV7-6 and TRBJ2-1): GAGVSQSPRYKVTKRGQDVALRCDPISGHVSLYWYRQALGQGPEFLTYFNYEAQQDKSGLPNDRFSAERPEGSISTLTIQRTEQRDSAMYRCASSLGQYNEQFFGPGTRLTVL.

This clone occurred once. V and J are TRBV5-1 and TRBJ1-4, with 9 bases identical to TRBD1. The CDR3 has 16 residues. Germline V CDR1 and CDR2: SGHRS, YFSETQ. The ends lost 0 bases at V and 8 bases at J; junction bases unmatched: 8. In DNA, the CDR3 is TGCGCCAGCAGCTTGGGCTTTGGACAGGGGCTGGAAAAACTGTTTTTT. It specifies CASSLGFGQGLEKLFF.

CDR3 coding DNA: TGTGCCAGCTATCCGGGACAGGGTGACACTGAAGCTTTCTTT. Translating gives CASYPGQGDTEAFF. V and J are TRBV28 and TRBJ1-1, with 9 bases aligning to TRBD1. The ends lost 8 bases at V and 3 bases at J; junction bases unmatched: 7. CDR3 length: 14 amino acids. Germline loops: CDR1 MDHEN, CDR2 SYDVKM.

Ten or more counts support this clone. The chain joins TRBV9 to TRBJ1-2; D is unclear. Trimming cost V 4 bases and J 8 bases, with 18 bases left between them. The CDR3 consists of 14 residues. Germline CDR1 SGDLS, CDR2 YYNGEE. The CDR3: CASSPHPGSEGYTF. The CDR3 DNA reads as TGTGCCAGCAGCCCGCACCCCGGGTCGGAAGGCTACACCTTC.

The chain joins TRBV6-5 to TRBJ2-7, with 7 bases identical to TRBD2. After removal of 8 bases from V and 1 base from J, the junction contained 8 bases not matched to a gene. The CDR3 has 14 residues. Germline V gene data show CDR1 as MNHEY and CDR2 as SVGAGI. CDR3 protein: CASSRRGFSYEQYF. The CDR3 DNA sequence: TGTGCCAGCTCTCGGCGGGGGTTTTCCTACGAGCAGTACTTC.

Only a few counts were recorded for this clone. V is TRBV6-5 and J is TRBJ1-5, with D possibly TRBD1 on 5 matching bases. V lost 6 bases and J 3 bases, leaving 15 bases between the germline ends. The CDR3 sequence is 15 residues long. Germline V gene lookup returns CDR1 MNHEY and CDR2 SVGAGI. The CDR3 spells CASSASGGPNQPQHF. The CDR3 DNA sequence: TGTGCCAGCAGCGCCTCGGGGGGTCCCAATCAGCCCCAGCATTTT.

The chain recombines TRBV10-3 with TRBJ2-6; 8 bases are a match to TRBD1. Per germline, CDR1 ENHRY and CDR2 SYGVKD. CDR3 length: 16 amino acids. V was pared by 6 bases and J by 3 bases, with 7 bases of the junction left unmatched. The CDR3 reads CAISAQGAGGANVLTF. The CDR3, as DNA: TGTGCCATCAGCGCCCAGGGGGCGGGTGGGGCCAACGTCCTGACTTTC.

The chain is built from TRBV4-1 and TRBJ1-2; D not certain. V shed 11 bases and J shed 3 bases, with 22 bases lying between them. This CDR3 has 15 amino acids. Germline CDR1 MGHRA, CDR2 YSYEKL. The DNA of the CDR3 is TGCGCCGGGAGAGACGTCGCCGGAGGAGACTATGGCTACACCTTC. Protein product: CAGRDVAGGDYGYTF.

The CDR3: CASAQDSGANVLTF. CDR3 nucleotides: TGTGCCAGCGCCCAGGATTCTGGGGCCAACGTCCTGACTTTC. The rearrangement links TRBV2 to TRBJ2-6; D unclear. Trimming cost V 8 bases and J 1 base, with 9 bases left between them. Germline-derived CDR1 and CDR2 are SNHLY and FYNNEI. The CDR3 sequence is 14 residues long.

In DNA, the CDR3 is TGTGCCAGCAGCCCCTCCTTGAGCGTCTCCCGGACAGGGCAAGCTTTCTTT. Translating gives CASSPSLSVSRTGQAFF. The V gene is TRBV5-5, the J gene TRBJ1-1, with 8 bases that match TRBD1. Trimming took 4 bases from V and 9 from J; bases not matched to a gene: 20. There are 17 residues in the CDR3. Germline loops: CDR1 SGHKS, CDR2 YYEKEE (reference sequence).

The chain carries TRBV25-1 and TRBJ1-4; possible D gene TRBD1, 5 bases. Germline CDR1 is MGHDK and CDR2 is SYGVNS. CDR3 length: 15 residues. Trimming left V 4 bases short and J 6 bases short, with 15 bases between. CDR3 protein: CASSAGGVGYEKLFF. Written as DNA, the CDR3 is TGTGCCAGCAGTGCGGGGGGGGTAGGTTATGAAAAACTGTTTTTT.

The V call is TRBV4-1, the J call TRBJ2-5, with D perhaps matching TRBD1 (6 bases). Trimming took 4 bases from V and 1 from J, leaving 10 bases between them. The germline CDR1 and CDR2 sequences are MGHRA and YSYEKL. The CDR3 spans 14 residues. CDR3 DNA: TGCGCCAGCAGCCTCCGACAGGCCCAAGAGACCCAGTACTTC. Protein product: CASSLRQAQETQYF.

The chain is built from TRBV20-1 and TRBJ2-7; tentative D call: TRBD2 (5 bases). The V end was cut by 6 bases, the J end by 6 bases, with 12 bases between. Looked up from germline, CDR1 is DFQATT and CDR2 is SNEGSKA (reference sequence). The CDR3 runs 11 residues. The CDR3 DNA is TGCAGTGCGCGTACTAGATCCGAGCAGTACTTC. Encoded protein: CSARTRSEQYF.

The CDR3 loop is CASSFGSGRSHEQYF. The CDR3 bases are TGTGCCAGCAGTTTTGGTAGCGGGAGGTCCCACGAGCAGTACTTC. The chain recombines TRBV27 with TRBJ2-7; 10 bases match TRBD2. The CDR3 is 15 residues long. The V and J ends lost 3 bases and 5 bases, in that order; junction bases with no gene match: 7. Germline V gene data show CDR1 as MNHEY and CDR2 as SMNVEV (reference sequence).

The chain links TRBV3-1 (or the pseudogene TRBV3-2) to TRBJ2-1; tentatively, D is TRBD2 (5 bases). Germline V gives CDR1 LGHDT, CDR2 YNNKEL (reference sequence). This CDR3 is 11 amino acids long. Trimming removed 4 bases from V and 10 bases from J, with 8 bases in between. The CDR3 sequence: CASSLSGEQFF. The CDR3 bases are TGTGCCAGCAGCCTAAGCGGAGAGCAGTTCTTC.

This sequence joins TRBV9 and TRBJ1-2; 7 bases fit TRBD1. CDR1 and CDR2 from the germline V gene are SGDLS and YYNGEE. V lost 3 bases to trimming and J lost 4 bases; unmatched junction nucleotides: 6. The CDR3 has 14 residues. CDR3 bases: TGTGCCAGCAGCGCCCAGGGGGGAGTCTATGGCTACACCTTC. It translates to CASSAQGGVYGYTF.

The chain has TRBV6-5 and TRBJ1-6; D is unresolved. The CDR3 runs to 13 residues. Germline loops: CDR1 MNHEY, CDR2 SVGAGI. Trimming pared 8 bases from V and 4 bases from J, leaving 9 bases between. The CDR3 reads CASRGGYNSPLHF. The CDR3 DNA is TGTGCCAGCCGCGGTGGGTATAATTCACCCCTCCACTTT.

In DNA, the CDR3 is TGTGCCAGCTCACCGCCCAGGGGGTCTAGCTCCTACGAGCAGTACTTC. It translates to CASSPPRGSSSYEQYF. This chain links TRBV18 with TRBJ2-7; 7 bases are shared with TRBD1. Germline CDR1 is KGHSH and CDR2 is LQKENI. The CDR3 consists of 16 residues. V lost 3 bases, J lost 0 bases, and 8 bases stayed unmatched.

This rearrangement joins TRBV24-1 to TRBJ2-3; TRBD2 agrees at 8 bases. In germline, CDR1 is KGHDR, CDR2 SFDVKD. CDR3 length: 14 amino acids. V gave up 5 bases and J gave up 4 bases; unmatched junction bases: 4. For the CDR3, the DNA is TGTGCCACCAGTGGAGCGGGGGCCTCAGATACGCAGTATTTT. Translating gives CATSGAGASDTQYF.

This chain uses TRBV6-5 with TRBJ2-1, with D perhaps TRBD1 (6 bases). The CDR3 consists of 14 residues. V lost 7 bases and J 8 bases, leaving 18 bases between the germline ends. Germline V CDR1 and CDR2: MNHEY, SVGAGI. CDR3 in DNA: TGTGCCAGCAACTACAGGGTTTCATTGTATGAGCAGTTCTTC. Translation gives CASNYRVSLYEQFF.

V and J are TRBV11-1 and TRBJ1-1; D is unclear. The CDR3 is 13 residues long. Per germline, CDR1 SGHAT and CDR2 FQDESV (reference sequence). The V end lost 3 bases, the J end lost 3 bases, and 8 bases lay between the germline ends. Here the CDR3 reads CASSFTRDTEAFF. DNA for the CDR3: TGTGCCAGCAGCTTTACTAGGGACACTGAAGCTTTCTTT.

The V call is TRBV5-5, the J call TRBJ2-6, with D perhaps TRBD2 (5 bases). The V gene's germline CDR1 is SGHKS and CDR2 YYEKEE (reference sequence). V gave up 5 bases and J gave up 0 bases, with 6 bases separating them. This CDR3 spans 14 amino acids. DNA for the CDR3: TGTGCCAGCAGTGGACTCTCTGGGGCCAACGTCCTGACTTTC. The encoded protein is CASSGLSGANVLTF. Looking up the rest from reference TRBV5-5 and TRBJ2-6 gives the full variable domain: DAGVTQSPTHLIKTRGQQVTLRCSPISGHKSVSWYQQVLGQGPQFIFQYYEKEERGRGNFPDRFSARQFPNYSSELNVNALLLGDSALYLCASSGLSGANVLTFGAGSRLTVL.